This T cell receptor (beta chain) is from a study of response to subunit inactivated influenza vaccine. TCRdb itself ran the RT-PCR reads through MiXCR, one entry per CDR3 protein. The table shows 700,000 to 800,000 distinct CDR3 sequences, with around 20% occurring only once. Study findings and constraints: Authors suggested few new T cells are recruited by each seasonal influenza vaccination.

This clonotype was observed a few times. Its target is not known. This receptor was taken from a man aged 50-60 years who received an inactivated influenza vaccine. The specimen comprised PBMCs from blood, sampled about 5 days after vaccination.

In DNA form, the CDR3 reads TGTGCCAGCAGCATTACAGGGATCGGACTGGGAGGCTACACCTTC. It translates to CASSITGIGLGGYTF. The rearrangement joins TRBV7-9 to TRBJ1-2; perhaps TRBD1 as D (6 bases). Germline V lookup: CDR1 SEHNR, CDR2 FQNEAQ (reference sequence). This CDR3 comprises 15 residues. Trimming shortened V by 5 bases and J by 8 bases, and 21 bases separated the two germline ends.